This T cell receptor (beta chain) was recorded in a study of blood T cell repertoires in COVID-19. The protocol was immunoSEQ multiplex PCR, while the TCRdb copy is restricted to in-frame clones and leaves out a portion. The sample has over 250,000 clones, roughly 85% seen once. Germline loops: CDR1 MNHEY, CDR2 SVGAGI. This CDR3 is 15 amino acids long. Trimming cost V 0 bases and J 0 bases, with 8 bases left between them. V usage is TRBV6-5 and J usage is TRBJ1-1; D remains ambiguous. The sequenced material came from peripheral blood. The receptor's source is a woman in her fifties or sixties who had recovered from COVID-19. The CDR3 region is CASSYSKQMNTEAFF. DNA for the CDR3: TGTGCCAGCAGTTACTCGAAACAGATGAACACTGAAGCTTTCTTT.